The clone carrying this TCR beta chain was seen a handful of times. Its matching antigen is unknown. The CDR3 consists of 16 residues. V was clipped by 3 bases and J by 6 bases; unmatched bases: 11. CDR1 and CDR2 (germline): SGHRS, YFSETQ. The data were taken from a study of T cell repertoires in cytomegalovirus infection. Study outcomes and limitations: HLA-C-restricted CMV-specific TCR beta clonotypes were dominant in the ex vivo response.

Via MiXCR, TCRdb re-called the reads, giving one row per CDR3 protein. The sample lists 150,000 to 200,000 distinct CDR3 sequences; about 30% were seen once. This TCR was sampled from a human donor in good health (CMV status not recorded). Some clones in this sample may be carry-over from other donors' samples. The sequencing input was PBMCs. This chain uses TRBV5-1 with TRBJ2-2; 7 nucleotides agree with TRBD1. CDR3 sequence reads: CASSSPDRFNAGELFF. Written as DNA, the CDR3 is TGCGCCAGCAGCTCCCCGGACAGGTTTAACGCCGGGGAGCTGTTTTTT.